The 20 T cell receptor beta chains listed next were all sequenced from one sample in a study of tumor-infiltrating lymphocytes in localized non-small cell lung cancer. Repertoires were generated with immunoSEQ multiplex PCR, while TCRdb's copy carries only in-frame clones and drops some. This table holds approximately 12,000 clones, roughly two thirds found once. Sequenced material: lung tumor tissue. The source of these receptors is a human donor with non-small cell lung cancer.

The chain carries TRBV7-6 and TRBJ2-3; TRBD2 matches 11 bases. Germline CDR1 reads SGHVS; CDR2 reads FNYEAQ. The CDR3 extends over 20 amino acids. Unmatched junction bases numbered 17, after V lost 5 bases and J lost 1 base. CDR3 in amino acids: CASSPIGSSGGAGGTDTQYF. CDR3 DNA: TGTGCCAGCAGCCCCATCGGGAGTAGCGGGGGGGCCGGGGGCACAGATACGCAGTATTTT.

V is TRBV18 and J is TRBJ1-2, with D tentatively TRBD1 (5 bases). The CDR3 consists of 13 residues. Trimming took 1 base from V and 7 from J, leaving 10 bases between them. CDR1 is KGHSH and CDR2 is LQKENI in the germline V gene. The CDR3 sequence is CASSPQSGAGYTF. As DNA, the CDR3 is TGTGCCAGCTCACCACAATCTGGGGCTGGCTACACCTTC. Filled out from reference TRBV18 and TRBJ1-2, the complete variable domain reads NAGVMQNPRHLVRRRGQEARLRCSPMKGHSHVYWYRQLPEEGLKFMVYLQKENIIDESGMPKERFSAEFPKEGPSILRIQQVVRGDSAAYFCASSPQSGAGYTFGSGTRLTVV.

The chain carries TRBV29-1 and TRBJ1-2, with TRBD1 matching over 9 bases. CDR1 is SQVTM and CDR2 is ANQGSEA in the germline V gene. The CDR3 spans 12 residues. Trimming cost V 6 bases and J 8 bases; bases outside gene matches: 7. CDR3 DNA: TGCAGCGTCCTACAGGGGGCGGGAGGCTACACCTTC. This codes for CSVLQGAGGYTF. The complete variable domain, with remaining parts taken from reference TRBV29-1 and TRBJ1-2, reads SAVISQKPSRDICQRGTSLTIQCQVDSQVTMMFWYRQQPGQSLTLIATANQGSEATYESGFVIDKFPISRPNLTFSTLTVSNMSPEDSSIYLCSVLQGAGGYTFGSGTRLTVV.

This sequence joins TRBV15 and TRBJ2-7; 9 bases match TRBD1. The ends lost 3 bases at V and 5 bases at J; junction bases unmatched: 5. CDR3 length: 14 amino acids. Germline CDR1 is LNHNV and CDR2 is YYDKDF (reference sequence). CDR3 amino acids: CATSRRQGDDEQYF. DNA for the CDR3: TGTGCCACCAGCAGGCGACAGGGGGACGACGAGCAGTACTTC. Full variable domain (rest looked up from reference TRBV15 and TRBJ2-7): DAMVIQNPRYQVTQFGKPVTLSCSQTLNHNVMYWYQQKSSQAPKLLFHYYDKDFNNEADTPDNFQSRRPNTSFCFLDIRSPGLGDTAMYLCATSRRQGDDEQYFGPGTRLTVT.

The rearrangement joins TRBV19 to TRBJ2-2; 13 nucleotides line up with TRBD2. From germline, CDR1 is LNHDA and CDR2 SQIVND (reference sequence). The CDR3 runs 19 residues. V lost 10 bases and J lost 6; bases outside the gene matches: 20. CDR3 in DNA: TGTGCCACCAATCCCCATGGGACTAGCGGGACGAGAGGGGCCGGGGAGCTGTTTTTT. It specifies CATNPHGTSGTRGAGELFF.

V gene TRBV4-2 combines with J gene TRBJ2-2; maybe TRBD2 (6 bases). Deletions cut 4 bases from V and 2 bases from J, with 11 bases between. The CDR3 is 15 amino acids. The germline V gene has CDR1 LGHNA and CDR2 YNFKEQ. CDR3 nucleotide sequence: TGTGCCAGCAGCCCCCGGGGGAGTAACACCGGGGAGCTGTTTTTT. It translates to CASSPRGSNTGELFF.

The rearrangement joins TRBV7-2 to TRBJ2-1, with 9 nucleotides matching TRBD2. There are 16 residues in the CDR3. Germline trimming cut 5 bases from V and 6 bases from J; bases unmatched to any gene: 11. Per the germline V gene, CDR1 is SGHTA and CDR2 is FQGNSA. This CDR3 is CASSRLPGLASNEQFF. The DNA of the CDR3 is TGTGCCAGCAGCCGGCTCCCGGGACTAGCAAGCAATGAGCAGTTCTTC.

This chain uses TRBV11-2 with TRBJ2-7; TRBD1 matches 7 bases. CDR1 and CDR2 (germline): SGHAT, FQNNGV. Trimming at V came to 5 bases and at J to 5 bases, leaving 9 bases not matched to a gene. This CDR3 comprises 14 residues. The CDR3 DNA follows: TGTGCCAGCAGCGGGGGACAGCCATATGACGAGCAGTACTTC. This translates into CASSGGQPYDEQYF.

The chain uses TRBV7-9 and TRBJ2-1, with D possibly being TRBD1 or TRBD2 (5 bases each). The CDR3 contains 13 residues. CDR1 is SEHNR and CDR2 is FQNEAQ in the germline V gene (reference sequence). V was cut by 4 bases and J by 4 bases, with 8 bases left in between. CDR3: CASSWGPYNEQFF. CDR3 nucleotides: TGTGCCAGCAGCTGGGGACCTTACAATGAGCAGTTCTTC.

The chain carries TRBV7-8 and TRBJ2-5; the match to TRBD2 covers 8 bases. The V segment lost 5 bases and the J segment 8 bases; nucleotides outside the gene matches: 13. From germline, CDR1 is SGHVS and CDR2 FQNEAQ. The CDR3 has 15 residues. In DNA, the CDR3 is TGTGCCAGCAGCACACCGAGCGGGGGCCCCGCCACCCAGTACTTC. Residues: CASSTPSGGPATQYF.

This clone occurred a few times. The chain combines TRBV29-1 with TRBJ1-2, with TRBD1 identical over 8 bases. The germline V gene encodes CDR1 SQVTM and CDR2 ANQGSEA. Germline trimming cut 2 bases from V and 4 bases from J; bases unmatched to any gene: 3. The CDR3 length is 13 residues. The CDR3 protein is CSVESGTGYGYTF. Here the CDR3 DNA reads TGCAGCGTTGAATCGGGGACAGGCTATGGCTACACCTTC.

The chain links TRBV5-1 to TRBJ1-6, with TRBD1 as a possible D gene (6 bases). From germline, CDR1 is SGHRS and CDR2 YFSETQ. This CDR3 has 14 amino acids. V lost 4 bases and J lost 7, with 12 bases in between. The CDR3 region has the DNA TGCGCCAGCAGCGGGCAGGGGAGCAATTCACCCCTCCACTTT. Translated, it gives CASSGQGSNSPLHF.

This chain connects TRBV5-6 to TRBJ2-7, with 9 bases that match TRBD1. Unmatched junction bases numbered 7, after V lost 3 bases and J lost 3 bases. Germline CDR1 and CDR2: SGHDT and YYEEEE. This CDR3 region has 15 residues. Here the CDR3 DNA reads TGTGCCAGCAGCTCGAACGGACAGGGGTTCTACGAGCAGTACTTC. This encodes CASSSNGQGFYEQYF.

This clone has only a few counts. Here the CDR3 reads CASSKSFSAGLWNEQFF. CDR3 DNA: TGTGCCAGCAGCAAGAGTTTTTCGGCGGGGTTGTGGAATGAGCAGTTCTTC. V gene TRBV2 combines with J gene TRBJ2-1; the D gene is possibly TRBD2 (6 bases). The CDR3 loop spans 17 amino acids. In germline, CDR1 is SNHLY, CDR2 FYNNEI. The germline V and J ends were trimmed by 6 bases and 7 bases, with 25 bases remaining between them. Looking up the rest from reference TRBV2 and TRBJ2-1 gives the full variable domain: EPEVTQTPSHQVTQMGQEVILRCVPISNHLYFYWYRQILGQKVEFLVSFYNNEISEKSEIFDDQFSVERPDGSNFTLKIRSTKLEDSAMYFCASSKSFSAGLWNEQFFGPGTRLTVL.

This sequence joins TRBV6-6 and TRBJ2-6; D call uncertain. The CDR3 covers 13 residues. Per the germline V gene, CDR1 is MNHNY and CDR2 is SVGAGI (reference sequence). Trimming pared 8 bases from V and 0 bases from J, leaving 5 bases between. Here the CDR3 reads CASQLSGANVLTF. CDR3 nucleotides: TGTGCCAGCCAACTCTCTGGGGCCAACGTCCTGACTTTC.

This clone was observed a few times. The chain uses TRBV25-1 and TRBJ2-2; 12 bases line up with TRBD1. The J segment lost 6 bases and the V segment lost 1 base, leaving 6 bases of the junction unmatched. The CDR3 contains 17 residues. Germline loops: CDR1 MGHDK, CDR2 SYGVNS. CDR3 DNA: TGTGCCAGCAGTGAATTCCCTGGGACAGGGGGCCCCGGGGAGCTGTTTTTT. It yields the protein CASSEFPGTGGPGELFF.

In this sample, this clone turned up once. The chain's CDR3 is CASSLMVAGNTIYF. CDR3 nucleotide sequence: TGTGCCAGCAGCTTGATGGTAGCTGGAAACACCATATATTTT. The chain has TRBV7-9 and TRBJ1-3; no reliable D call. Germline CDR1 is SEHNR and CDR2 is FQNEAQ (reference sequence). The CDR3 is made up of 14 amino acids. V was clipped by 3 bases and J by 2 bases, with 8 bases between them.

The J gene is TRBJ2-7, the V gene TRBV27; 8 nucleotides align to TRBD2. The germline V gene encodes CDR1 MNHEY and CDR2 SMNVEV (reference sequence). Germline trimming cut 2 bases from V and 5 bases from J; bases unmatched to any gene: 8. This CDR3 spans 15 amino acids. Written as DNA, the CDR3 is TGTGCCAGCAGTTTACGAGCGGGACTAGAGAACGAGCAGTACTTC. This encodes CASSLRAGLENEQYF.

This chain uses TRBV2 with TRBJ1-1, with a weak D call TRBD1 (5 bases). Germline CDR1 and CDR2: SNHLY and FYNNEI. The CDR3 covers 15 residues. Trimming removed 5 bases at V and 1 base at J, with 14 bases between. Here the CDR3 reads CASSRSGTGNTEAFF. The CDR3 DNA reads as TGTGCCAGCAGTAGATCAGGGACGGGGAACACTGAAGCTTTCTTT.

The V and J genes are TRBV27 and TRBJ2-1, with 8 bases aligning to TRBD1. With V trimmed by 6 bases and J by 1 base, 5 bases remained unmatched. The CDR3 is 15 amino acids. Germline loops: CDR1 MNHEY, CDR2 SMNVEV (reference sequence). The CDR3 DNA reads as TGTGCCAGCAGGAAAGGGACAGGATCCTACAATGAGCAGTTCTTC. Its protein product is CASRKGTGSYNEQFF.